Listed here are 28 T cell receptor beta chains from one sample, sequenced in a study of T cells in Graves' hyperthyroidism and ophthalmopathy. TCR beta CDR3 region amplification was performed from RNA transcripts. The primer set for the first-round RT-PCR of the TCR CDR3 was HTBI. TCRdb re-called the multiplex PCR reads through MiXCR, storing one row per CDR3 protein. The sample consists of about 250,000 distinct CDR3 sequences, 20% to 25% of them appearing once. Input material: blood. The receptors were gathered from a young man with Graves' ophthalmopathy.

This clonotype was counted only a few times. V gene TRBV7-8 combines with J gene TRBJ1-5; 7 positions agree with TRBD1. The CDR3 is made up of 15 amino acids. V was pared by 5 bases and J by 0 bases, with 4 bases of the junction left unmatched. Germline V gene sequence: CDR1 SGHVS, CDR2 FQNEAQ. The CDR3 region has the DNA TGTGCCAGCAGCCGGACAGGCGATAGCAATCAGCCCCAGCATTTT. Amino acids: CASSRTGDSNQPQHF.

This clonotype appeared a few times. The chain carries TRBV6-2 or TRBV6-3 and TRBJ2-1; TRBD2 matches 9 bases. The V segment lost 0 bases and the J segment 6 bases; nucleotides outside the gene matches: 3. The germline V gene has CDR1 MNHEY and CDR2 SVGEGT. The CDR3 has 15 amino acids. The CDR3 reads CASSYSLAGINEQFF. The DNA of the CDR3 is TGTGCCAGCAGTTACTCGCTAGCGGGAATCAATGAGCAGTTCTTC.

The J gene is TRBJ2-1, the V gene TRBV3-1; the D is unclear. This CDR3 region has 15 residues. Deletions cut 5 bases from V and 0 bases from J, with 11 bases between. Germline V gene sequence: CDR1 LGHDT, CDR2 YNNKEL (reference sequence). The CDR3 spells CASSERRGSYNEQFF. As DNA, the CDR3 is TGTGCCAGCAGCGAGAGAAGAGGCTCCTACAATGAGCAGTTCTTC.

Here the CDR3 reads CASSFRDRGSRGEKLFF. The CDR3 coding sequence is TGTGCCAGCAGTTTTAGGGACAGGGGGTCTCGAGGTGAAAAACTGTTTTTT. This rearrangement joins TRBV12-3 or TRBV12-4 to TRBJ1-4, with 11 bases identical to TRBD1. This CDR3 has 17 amino acids. The J segment lost 7 bases and the V segment lost 3 bases, leaving 10 bases of the junction unmatched.

This clonotype was seen repeatedly, ten times or more. The CDR3 region has the DNA TGTGCCAGCAGCTTTATGAGCGGAGCGAACACCGGGGAGCTGTTTTTT. Translating gives CASSFMSGANTGELFF. The rearrangement links TRBV11-3 to TRBJ2-2; a weak D match, TRBD2 (5 bases). Germline lookup yields CDR1 SGHNT and CDR2 YENEEA. The CDR3 extends over 16 amino acids. V gave up 3 bases and J gave up 0 bases, with 11 bases separating them.

Only a few counts were recorded for this clonotype. The chain has TRBV12-3 or TRBV12-4 and TRBJ1-2; D is undetermined. V gave up 2 bases and J gave up 6 bases, with 1 base separating them. The CDR3 has 10 amino acids. CDR3 DNA: TGTGCCAGCAGTTTAAATGGCTACACCTTC. This codes for CASSLNGYTF.

This rearrangement joins TRBV6-1 to TRBJ1-5; possible D gene TRBD1, 6 bases. CDR3 length: 13 residues. V was shortened by 8 bases and J by 5 bases, with 13 bases between the two germline ends. The V gene's germline CDR1 is MNHNS and CDR2 SASEGT. CDR3 DNA sequence: TGTGCCAGCGCCCCTTGGACAGATCAGCCCCAGCATTTT. Translating gives CASAPWTDQPQHF.

This clonotype has just a few counts. This rearrangement joins TRBV5-5 to TRBJ1-1; maybe TRBD1 (6 bases). The CDR3 contains 15 residues. Trimming removed 2 bases from V and 0 bases from J, with 11 bases in between. The germline V gene encodes CDR1 SGHKS and CDR2 YYEKEE (reference sequence). The CDR3 here is CASSFNRALNTEAFF. The CDR3 DNA reads as TGTGCCAGCAGCTTCAACAGGGCACTGAACACTGAAGCTTTCTTT.

Of note for this clonotype: This is likely a read error, given that the CDR3 carries no conserved phenylalanine or tryptophan at its end. CDR3 region: CASSPTGAASYEQYL. CDR3 nucleotides: TGTGCCAGCTCACCAACGGGGGCGGCCTCCTACGAGCAGTACTTG. The chain has TRBV18 and TRBJ2-7; D tentatively fits TRBD1 or TRBD2 (6 bases each). With 2 bases removed from V and 0 bases from J, the gap between germline ends came to 11 bases. This CDR3 is 15 amino acids long. CDR1 and CDR2 from the germline V gene are KGHSH and LQKENI.

V gene TRBV11-2 combines with J gene TRBJ2-7; 10 bases map to TRBD2. The CDR3 length is 16 residues. Germline V gene sequence: CDR1 SGHAT, CDR2 FQNNGV. Trimming removed 0 bases from V and 6 bases from J; junction bases left unmatched: 8. The CDR3 loop reads CASSLELLAGVSEQYF. The DNA for the CDR3 is TGTGCCAGCAGCTTAGAACTCCTAGCGGGAGTATCCGAGCAGTACTTC. Looking up the rest from reference TRBV11-2 and TRBJ2-7 gives the full variable domain: EAGVAQSPRYKIIEKRQSVAFWCNPISGHATLYWYQQILGQGPKLLIQFQNNGVVDDSQLPKDRFSAERLKGVDSTLKIQPAKLEDSAVYLCASSLELLAGVSEQYFGPGTRLTVT.

This clonotype was observed at least ten times. Here the CDR3 reads CASRRAGGNLDEQYF. CDR3 coding DNA: TGCGCCAGCAGGAGGGCGGGAGGAAACCTGGACGAGCAGTACTTC. This sequence joins TRBV10-2 and TRBJ2-7; 8 bases align to TRBD2. The length of the CDR3 is 15 residues. V was pared by 6 bases and J by 5 bases, with 12 bases of the junction left unmatched. Germline loops: CDR1 WSHSY, CDR2 SAAADI.

This clonotype was seen a few times. The chain recombines TRBV20-1 with TRBJ2-1; D is tentatively TRBD1 or TRBD2 (6 bases each). The CDR3 has 15 residues. The germline V and J ends were trimmed by 3 bases and 8 bases, with 20 bases remaining between them. Germline values: CDR1 DFQATT, CDR2 SNEGSKA (reference sequence). The CDR3: CSASGGGGLSDEQFF. The CDR3 DNA sequence: TGCAGTGCTAGTGGGGGTGGGGGGCTTAGCGATGAGCAGTTCTTC.

The rearrangement uses TRBV20-1 and TRBJ2-1; D gene unclear. Germline V gene sequence: CDR1 DFQATT, CDR2 SNEGSKA (reference sequence). V was pared by 6 bases and J by 10 bases, with 22 bases between. The length of the CDR3 is 14 residues. This CDR3 is CSASAGITFREQFF. The CDR3 nucleotides are TGCAGTGCGTCGGCTGGGATTACGTTCAGGGAGCAGTTCTTC.

CDR3 DNA sequence: TGTGCCAGCAGTTACCTATCTCTCGGGAGAAGCACAGATACGCAGTATTTT. It yields the protein CASSYLSLGRSTDTQYF. The V and J genes are TRBV6-6 and TRBJ2-3, with D perhaps matching TRBD2 (6 bases). The CDR3 is 17 residues long. Trimming took off 2 bases at V and 0 bases at J, with 15 bases between the two ends. Germline lookup yields CDR1 MNHNY and CDR2 SVGAGI (reference sequence).

This clonotype was seen ten or more times. The CDR3 DNA reads TGTGCCAGCAGCCACAGACAGGGTAATACTGAAGCTTTCTTT. It specifies CASSHRQGNTEAFF. J is TRBJ1-1 and V is TRBV3-1, with 7 bases identical to TRBD1. Germline V gene lookup returns CDR1 LGHDT and CDR2 YNNKEL (reference sequence). The trim removed 3 bases at V and 5 bases at J, leaving 6 bases unmatched. The CDR3 runs 14 residues.

This clonotype was counted ten times or more. The chain joins TRBV3-1 to TRBJ2-3; D remains unclear. Germline V CDR1 and CDR2: LGHDT, YNNKEL (reference sequence). The V end was cut by 0 bases, the J end by 2 bases, with 9 bases between. The CDR3 loop spans 15 amino acids. The CDR3: CASSQEGGLTDTQYF. The CDR3 DNA reads TGTGCCAGCAGCCAAGAGGGCGGCCTCACAGATACGCAGTATTTT.

J is TRBJ2-5 and V is TRBV6-1; 7 bases match TRBD2. V lost 10 bases and J lost 1; bases outside the gene matches: 12. The CDR3 consists of 15 residues. Germline V lookup: CDR1 MNHNS, CDR2 SASEGT. The DNA for the CDR3 is TGTGCCACCTCCAACCCCCTAGCGGTCCAAGAGACCCAGTACTTC. This encodes CATSNPLAVQETQYF.

This chain links TRBV28 with TRBJ2-7; 7 bases are a match to TRBD1. The length of the CDR3 is 15 residues. The V gene's germline CDR1 is MDHEN and CDR2 SYDVKM. V shed 3 bases and J 5 bases; nucleotides not matched to a gene: 10. CDR3 loop: CASSFHRTGGHEQYF. CDR3 in DNA: TGTGCCAGCAGTTTCCATAGGACAGGCGGTCACGAGCAGTACTTC.

This clonotype was recorded at least ten times. V usage is TRBV2 and J usage is TRBJ1-5; possible D gene TRBD1, 5 bases. The V gene lost 5 bases and the J gene lost 5 bases, with 10 bases spanning the gap. CDR3 size: 13 residues. CDR1 SNHLY and CDR2 FYNNEI come from the germline V gene. CDR3 loop: CASSRDFHQPQHF. In DNA, the CDR3 is TGTGCCAGCAGTCGGGACTTTCATCAGCCCCAGCATTTT. Variable domain in full (rest from reference TRBV2 and TRBJ1-5): EPEVTQTPSHQVTQMGQEVILRCVPISNHLYFYWYRQILGQKVEFLVSFYNNEISEKSEIFDDQFSVERPDGSNFTLKIRSTKLEDSAMYFCASSRDFHQPQHFGDGTRLSIL.

This clonotype was counted only a few times. The chain has TRBV5-5 and TRBJ2-2; 8 bases fit TRBD1. The CDR3 is made up of 16 amino acids. The germline CDR1 and CDR2 sequences are SGHKS and YYEKEE (reference sequence). Unmatched junction bases numbered 11, after V lost 3 bases and J lost 7 bases. Here the CDR3 reads CASSYPDRAKHGELFF. CDR3 in DNA: TGTGCCAGCAGCTACCCGGACAGGGCTAAGCACGGGGAGCTGTTTTTT.

The sample holds many counts of this clonotype. This rearrangement joins TRBV20-1 to TRBJ2-3; 10 bases agree with TRBD2. Unmatched junction bases numbered 4, after V lost 6 bases and J lost 1 base. CDR1 and CDR2 (germline): DFQATT, SNEGSKA (reference sequence). This CDR3 has 14 residues. The CDR3 region has the DNA TGCAGTGCCACCGGGACTAGCGGCACAGATACGCAGTATTTT. Encoded protein: CSATGTSGTDTQYF.

This clonotype was seen a handful of times. A clone one base away is much larger, so this may be a read error. The chain employs TRBV9 and TRBJ1-2, with D perhaps TRBD1 (6 bases). The CDR3 covers 13 residues. Trimming cost V 3 bases and J 8 bases, with 14 bases left between them. CDR1 and CDR2 (germline): SGDLS, YYNGEE. The CDR3 nucleotides read TGTGCCAGCAGCGGGACAGCGGTGCGGGGCTACACCTTC. Encoded protein: CASSGTAVRGYTF.

This sequence joins TRBV15 and TRBJ2-3; TRBD2 matches 10 bases. CDR3 length: 14 amino acids. Germline CDR1 and CDR2: LNHNV and YYDKDF (reference sequence). J lost 2 bases, V lost 8 bases, and 4 bases had no gene match. CDR3: CATLAGASTDTQYF. DNA for the CDR3: TGTGCCACCCTAGCGGGAGCCTCCACAGATACGCAGTATTTT.

Notes on this clonotype: A read error is possible here, since a much larger clone lies one base away. The J gene is TRBJ2-7, the V gene TRBV7-9; 11 bases fit TRBD2. Losses at the gene ends were 0 bases for V and 3 bases for J; bases not matched to a gene: 1. Germline assignment: CDR1 SEHNR and CDR2 FQNEAQ (reference sequence). The CDR3 is 15 residues long. The CDR3 DNA follows: TGTGCCAGCAGCTTAGCCGGGACTAGCGGCTACGAGCAGTACTTC. Residues: CASSLAGTSGYEQYF.

The J gene is TRBJ1-4, the V gene TRBV12-5; TRBD1 matches 7 bases. The CDR3 consists of 16 residues. CDR1 and CDR2 (germline): LGHNT, FRNRAP. The V gene end was trimmed by 1 base and the J gene end by 8 bases; junction bases not matched to a gene: 10. CDR3 protein: CASGLEKGARMEKLFF. The CDR3 nucleotides are TGTGCTAGTGGTTTGGAAAAGGGGGCGAGGATGGAAAAACTGTTTTTT.

CDR3 DNA: TGTGCCAGCAACACCATGGGAGACACCATATATTTT. It yields the protein CASNTMGDTIYF. The chain combines TRBV9 with TRBJ1-3; D gene unclear. The germline V and J ends were trimmed by 6 bases and 8 bases, with 12 bases remaining between them. Germline CDR1 SGDLS, CDR2 YYNGEE. This CDR3 comprises 12 residues.

On this clonotype itself: Germline and junction disagree at one end, which may indicate a read error. V and J are TRBV13 and TRBJ2-5; tentative D call: TRBD1 (6 bases). Germline V gives CDR1 PRHDT, CDR2 FYEKMQ (reference sequence). CDR3 length equals 15 residues. CDR3 nucleotides: TGTACCAGCAGCTCAATAGGGCAGGGGAAGGAGACCCAGTACTTC. Its protein product is CTSSSIGQGKETQYF. Full variable domain (outside the CDR3, taken from reference TRBV13 and TRBJ2-5): AAGVIQSPRHLIKEKRETATLKCYPIPRHDTVYWYQQGPGQDPQFLISFYEKMQSDKGSIPDRFSAQQFSDYHSELNMSSLELGDSALYFCTSSSIGQGKETQYFGPGTRLLVL.

This clonotype was counted at least ten times. This chain connects TRBV13 to TRBJ2-7, with D possibly matching TRBD2 (6 bases). V was trimmed by 5 bases and J by 6 bases, leaving 20 bases between them. This CDR3 contains 15 residues. Germline V lookup: CDR1 PRHDT, CDR2 FYEKMQ (reference sequence). CDR3 protein: CASSPRTEGRREQYF. CDR3 in DNA: TGTGCCAGCAGCCCACGAACGGAGGGACGCCGCGAGCAGTACTTC.